The clone carrying this T cell receptor beta chain was counted a single time. The target antigen is unknown. The data derive from a study of shared clonotypes between healthy human individuals. Study conclusions and caveats: Relative to their counterparts shared across all four donors, non-shared clonotypes exhibited diminished generation probabilities.

J was trimmed by 6 bases and V by 6 bases; bases with no gene match: 5. This CDR3 contains 14 residues. In germline, CDR1 is SNHLY, CDR2 FYNNEI. Clones were read by immunoSEQ multiplex PCR, and TCRdb kept only the in-frame ones, dropping some. The sample shows 2 million to 2.5 million clones, 90% to 95% of them seen only once. This clonotype was sampled from a man between 18 and 29 years old in good health. Some clones in this sample may be carry-over from other donors' samples. The chain is built from TRBV2 and TRBJ2-1; 10 positions agree with TRBD1. What was sequenced was naive CD4+ T cells from PBMCs. Noted subset: CD45RA+ positively selected. CDR3 residues: CASRPWTGGNEQFF. The CDR3 bases are TGTGCCAGCAGGCCCTGGACAGGGGGCAATGAGCAGTTCTTC. Based on the CDR3 plus reference TRBV2 and TRBJ2-1, the full variable domain is EPEVTQTPSHQVTQMGQEVILRCVPISNHLYFYWYRQILGQKVEFLVSFYNNEISEKSEIFDDQFSVERPDGSNFTLKIRSTKLEDSAMYFCASRPWTGGNEQFFGPGTRLTVL.